Shown below are 20 T cell receptor beta chains from a single sample sequenced in a study of blood T cell repertoires in COVID-19. Using immunoSEQ multiplex PCR, the repertoire was profiled, and TCRdb retains in-frame clones only, with some absent. Of around 84,000 clones in the sample, around four fifths were seen once. The material sequenced was peripheral blood. The origin of the receptors is an older man with active or convalescent COVID-19.

This clone appeared once. This chain joins TRBV30 and TRBJ1-4, with 11 bases aligning to TRBD1. This CDR3 region has 15 residues. CDR1 is GTSNPN and CDR2 is SVGIG in the germline V gene (reference sequence). Unmatched junction bases numbered 8, after V lost 3 bases and J lost 8 bases. DNA for the CDR3: TGTGCCTGGAGCGGACAGGGGGCTTTAAGAGAAAAACTGTTTTTT. Its translation is CAWSGQGALREKLFF.

The J gene is TRBJ2-6, the V gene TRBV11-2; D perhaps matches TRBD1 (6 bases). This CDR3 has 16 residues. The V and J ends lost 5 bases and 1 base respectively, with 12 bases between them. The germline V gene has CDR1 SGHAT and CDR2 FQNNGV. CDR3 loop: CASSGRGWSGANVLTF. In nucleotides, the CDR3 is TGTGCCAGCAGCGGAAGGGGGTGGTCTGGGGCCAACGTCCTGACTTTC.

This chain links TRBV3-1 (or the pseudogene TRBV3-2) with TRBJ2-7; TRBD1 matches 12 bases. The germline gives CDR1 LGHDT, CDR2 YNNKEL (reference sequence). The CDR3 runs 14 residues. Unmatched junction bases numbered 9, after V lost 5 bases and J lost 10 bases. CDR3 DNA: TGTGCCAGCAGCGCCGGGACAGGGGGCTCAGGACAGTACGTC. It codes for CASSAGTGGSGQYV.

Only a few counts were recorded for this clone. This sequence joins TRBV7-8 and TRBJ2-1; D uncertain. The V gene's germline CDR1 is SGHVS and CDR2 FQNEAQ. The CDR3 is 12 residues long. Trimming shortened V by 1 base and J by 10 bases, and 8 bases separated the two germline ends. CDR3 nucleotide sequence: TGTGCCAGCAGCTTAGGTAAAGCGGAGCAGTTCTTC. Translation gives CASSLGKAEQFF. The full variable domain, completed using reference TRBV7-8 and TRBJ2-1, is GAGVSQSPRYKVAKRGQDVALRCDPISGHVSLFWYQQALGQGPEFLTYFQNEAQLDKSGLPSDRFFAERPEGSVSTLKIQRTQQEDSAVYLCASSLGKAEQFFGPGTRLTVL.

The chain recombines TRBV10-3 with TRBJ1-3; TRBD1 agrees at 7 bases. Germline CDR1 ENHRY, CDR2 SYGVKD. Trimming cost V 9 bases and J 0 bases; bases outside gene matches: 11. The CDR3 covers 16 residues. The CDR3 loop reads CAIGQALSISGNTIYF. The CDR3 bases are TGTGCCATTGGACAGGCACTTTCAATCTCTGGAAACACCATATATTTT.

The V and J genes are TRBV5-1 and TRBJ2-6; 9 bases are a match to TRBD1. The CDR3 has 17 residues. The V and J ends lost 4 bases and 5 bases, in that order; junction bases with no gene match: 10. CDR1 is SGHRS, CDR2 YFSETQ, per germline. The CDR3 spells CASSEGTGNNWANVLTF. Here the CDR3 DNA reads TGCGCCAGCAGCGAGGGGACAGGGAATAACTGGGCCAACGTCCTGACTTTC.

The J gene is TRBJ2-7, the V gene TRBV28; the match to TRBD2 covers 8 bases. V gave up 1 base and J gave up 9 bases; unmatched junction bases: 5. This CDR3 is built from 13 residues. From germline, CDR1 is MDHEN and CDR2 SYDVKM. The DNA for the CDR3 is TGTGCCAGCAGTTTATTGCGGGGGGCAGGGCAGTACGTC. This sequence encodes CASSLLRGAGQYV.

The chain recombines TRBV2 with TRBJ2-1; D not resolved. CDR3 size: 17 residues. Trimming cost V 4 bases and J 2 bases, with 18 bases left between them. CDR1 and CDR2 from the germline V gene are SNHLY and FYNNEI. The CDR3 reads CASSGPGSNPPYNEQFF. CDR3 sequence (DNA): TGTGCCAGCAGTGGCCCCGGGTCCAATCCCCCCTACAATGAGCAGTTCTTC. Based on the CDR3 plus reference TRBV2 and TRBJ2-1, the full variable domain is EPEVTQTPSHQVTQMGQEVILRCVPISNHLYFYWYRQILGQKVEFLVSFYNNEISEKSEIFDDQFSVERPDGSNFTLKIRSTKLEDSAMYFCASSGPGSNPPYNEQFFGPGTRLTVL.

The chain links TRBV19 to TRBJ1-5, with a tentative D call TRBD1 (6 bases). CDR1 and CDR2 from the germline V gene are LNHDA and SQIVND (reference sequence). The CDR3 runs to 15 residues. Trimming shortened V by 7 bases and J by 1 base, and 14 bases separated the two germline ends. DNA for the CDR3: TGTGCCAGTACCTACAGGGACCCAAGCAATCAGCCCCAGCATTTT. Its protein product is CASTYRDPSNQPQHF.

The CDR3 DNA is TGTGCCATCAGTGATAGGACAGGGGCAGACTATGGCTACACCTTC. Encoded protein: CAISDRTGADYGYTF. The rearrangement joins TRBV10-3 to TRBJ1-2, with TRBD1 identical over 9 bases. The V gene end was trimmed by 3 bases and the J gene end by 3 bases; junction bases not matched to a gene: 5. Germline V gives CDR1 ENHRY, CDR2 SYGVKD. This CDR3 is 15 amino acids long.

The chain carries TRBV5-1 and TRBJ2-3, with D possibly TRBD1 on 5 matching bases. Germline V gives CDR1 SGHRS, CDR2 YFSETQ. This CDR3 has 15 amino acids. The V and J ends lost 4 bases and 0 bases respectively, with 12 bases between them. CDR3 sequence reads: CASSAGHISTDTQYF. CDR3 coding DNA: TGCGCCAGCAGCGCCGGACACATCAGCACAGATACGCAGTATTTT.

The chain is built from TRBV24-1 and TRBJ2-2; perhaps TRBD1 as D (6 bases). This CDR3 is 16 amino acids long. Germline CDR1 reads KGHDR; CDR2 reads SFDVKD. The V and J ends lost 3 bases and 4 bases respectively, with 14 bases between them. CDR3 in DNA: TGTGCCACCAGTGATACTAGGACAGCCTCCACCGGGGAGCTGTTTTTT. This translates into CATSDTRTASTGELFF.

The CDR3 DNA is TGCGCCAGCAGCGCGGGACTGGGTAGCAATCAGCCCCAGCATTTT. As protein: CASSAGLGSNQPQHF. This chain links TRBV5-1 with TRBJ1-5; weak D call: TRBD1 (5 bases). V lost 4 bases to trimming and J lost 0 bases, with 11 bases between them. CDR3 length: 15 amino acids. From germline, CDR1 is SGHRS and CDR2 YFSETQ.

For the CDR3, the DNA is TGCGCCAGCAGCTTGGATGGTAGCGGGGCCACAGATACGCAGTATTTT. Protein sequence: CASSLDGSGATDTQYF. The chain is built from TRBV5-1 and TRBJ2-3, with TRBD2 matching over 8 bases. Germline V lookup: CDR1 SGHRS, CDR2 YFSETQ. This CDR3 contains 16 residues. The V segment lost 0 bases and the J segment 2 bases; nucleotides outside the gene matches: 5.

The chain joins TRBV5-1 to TRBJ2-1, with 7 bases lining up with TRBD2. Looked up from germline, CDR1 is SGHRS and CDR2 is YFSETQ. This CDR3 has 18 amino acids. With V trimmed by 0 bases and J by 3 bases, 12 bases remained unmatched. CDR3 DNA sequence: TGCGCCAGCAGCTTGGAAGCTAGCGGCCCAGTCTTCTACAATGAGCAGTTCTTC. Amino acids: CASSLEASGPVFYNEQFF.

This clone was counted once. The gene calls are TRBV20-1 and TRBJ1-2; TRBD1 is a possible D gene (5 bases). The V gene lost 1 base and the J gene lost 6 bases, with 6 bases spanning the gap. CDR1 DFQATT and CDR2 SNEGSKA come from the germline V gene (reference sequence). This CDR3 spans 11 amino acids. This CDR3 reads CSARAGNGYTF. The DNA of the CDR3 is TGCAGTGCTAGAGCAGGGAATGGCTACACCTTC.

The rearrangement links TRBV29-1 to TRBJ1-1, with 8 bases identical to TRBD1. Germline V gene sequence: CDR1 SQVTM, CDR2 ANQGSEA. There are 13 residues in the CDR3. J gave up 3 bases and V 6 bases, and 6 bases lay outside the gene matches. The chain's CDR3 is CSVRGQGDTEAFF. The CDR3 nucleotides read TGCAGCGTCCGAGGACAGGGAGACACTGAAGCTTTCTTT.

This clone was counted between two and nine times. The V and J genes are TRBV2 and TRBJ1-6; D is undetermined. CDR3 length: 15 residues. V was trimmed by 5 bases and J by 5 bases, leaving 13 bases between them. Looked up from germline, CDR1 is SNHLY and CDR2 is FYNNEI. This CDR3 is CASSTAGLNNSPLHF. Here the CDR3 DNA reads TGTGCCAGCAGTACGGCAGGCCTAAATAATTCACCCCTCCACTTT.

This chain uses TRBV28 with TRBJ1-5; D possibly corresponds to TRBD1 (6 bases). This CDR3 has 13 amino acids. The germline V gene has CDR1 MDHEN and CDR2 SYDVKM. Between the trimmed V and J ends, which lost 7 bases and 6 bases, there was a span of 13 bases. This CDR3 reads CASKQGLIQPQHF. In DNA, the CDR3 is TGTGCCAGCAAACAGGGACTAATTCAGCCCCAGCATTTT. The complete variable domain, with remaining parts taken from reference TRBV28 and TRBJ1-5, reads DVKVTQSSRYLVKRTGEKVFLECVQDMDHENMFWYRQDPGLGLRLIYFSYDVKMKEKGDIPEGYSVSREKKERFSLILESASTNQTSMYLCASKQGLIQPQHFGDGTRLSIL.

The chain combines TRBV5-5 with TRBJ1-1; tentative D call: TRBD1 (5 bases). In germline, CDR1 is SGHKS, CDR2 YYEKEE (reference sequence). CDR3 length: 13 residues. V was trimmed by 4 bases and J by 7 bases, leaving 14 bases between them. The DNA of the CDR3 is TGTGCCAGCAGCCCTCTAGGGGCCTATGAAGCTTTCTTT. It encodes CASSPLGAYEAFF.